The rows below give T cell receptor beta chains drawn from one sample of a study of shared clonotypes between healthy human individuals. The data were produced by immunoSEQ multiplex PCR, yet TCRdb's version contains in-frame clones alone and is incomplete. The table shows 2 million to 2.5 million clones, with 90% to 95% occurring only once. The sample comprised naive CD4+ T cells sorted from blood. The receptors were sampled from a man aged 18 to 35 in good health. Both conserved end residues are part of each CDR3. The D gene is left open where the match is weak. Clone size is given for some rows only: seen once, a few or many times, or a class if the clone is expanded.

cdr3_nt: TGCGCCAGCAGCCAGGGTAATACAGGGGGCGGTGAAAAACTGTTTTTT
cdr3_aa: CASSQGNTGGGEKLFF
v_call: TRBV4-1
cdr3_length: 16
j_call: TRBJ1-4
d_call: TRBD1
clone_size: .

cdr3_nt: TGCGCCAGCAGCCAAGATGCCCCAGCTTTCTATGGCTACACCTTC
cdr3_aa: CASSQDAPAFYGYTF
v_call: TRBV4-1
cdr3_length: 15
j_call: TRBJ1-2
d_call: .
clone_size: .

cdr3_nt: TGTGCCAGCAGCCAGACAGGGGTGGGGGAGCAGTACTTC
cdr3_aa: CASSQTGVGEQYF
v_call: TRBV9
cdr3_length: 13
j_call: TRBJ2-7
d_call: TRBD1
clone_size: .

cdr3_nt: TGTGCCAGCAGCCCATCGGGGAGAACTAATGAAAAACTGTTTTTT
cdr3_aa: CASSPSGRTNEKLFF
v_call: TRBV5-5
cdr3_length: 15
j_call: TRBJ1-4
d_call: .
clone_size: .

cdr3_nt: TGCGCCAGCAGCCAAGAGTCCGGAACCATGAACACTGAAGCTTTCTTT
cdr3_aa: CASSQESGTMNTEAFF
v_call: TRBV4-1
cdr3_length: 16
j_call: TRBJ1-1
d_call: .
clone_size: few

cdr3_nt: TGTGCCAGCAGTGCCGCTGCCAGGGATCTGAACACTGAAGCTTTCTTT
cdr3_aa: CASSAAARDLNTEAFF
v_call: TRBV28
cdr3_length: 16
j_call: TRBJ1-1
d_call: .
clone_size: .

cdr3_nt: TGCGCCAGCAGCTTGGATGGCAGGTACGAGCAGTACTTC
cdr3_aa: CASSLDGRYEQYF
v_call: TRBV5-1
cdr3_length: 13
j_call: TRBJ2-7
d_call: .
clone_size: once

cdr3_nt: TGTGCCAGCAGTTTGCGACAGGGGTTATTCAGCAATCAGCCCCAGCATTTT
cdr3_aa: CASSLRQGLFSNQPQHF
v_call: TRBV28
cdr3_length: 17
j_call: TRBJ1-5
d_call: TRBD1
clone_size: .

cdr3_nt: TGTGCCAGCCGAGAGCCCCGGGACAGTTCCTACGAGCAGTACTTC
cdr3_aa: CASREPRDSSYEQYF
v_call: TRBV6-5
cdr3_length: 15
j_call: TRBJ2-7
d_call: TRBD1
clone_size: .

cdr3_nt: TGTGCCAGCAGCTCCGAACAAGGCCGCACCTCTGGAAACACCATATATTTT
cdr3_aa: CASSSEQGRTSGNTIYF
v_call: TRBV11-2
cdr3_length: 17
j_call: TRBJ1-3
d_call: .
clone_size: .

cdr3_nt: TGTGCCAGTAGTACCGTGCGGGGGACAAGGTCGCAATCCTATGGCTACACCTTC
cdr3_aa: CASSTVRGTRSQSYGYTF
v_call: TRBV19
cdr3_length: 18
j_call: TRBJ1-2
d_call: .
clone_size: .

cdr3_nt: TGTGCCAGCAGCGTAGGAGGCTCGGGCGGGAGGGAGTTCTTC
cdr3_aa: CASSVGGSGGREFF
v_call: TRBV9
cdr3_length: 14
j_call: TRBJ2-1
d_call: TRBD2
clone_size: .

cdr3_nt: TGTGCCAGCTCACCCGCGAGTGCCTACGAGCAGTACTTC
cdr3_aa: CASSPASAYEQYF
v_call: TRBV18
cdr3_length: 13
j_call: TRBJ2-7
d_call: .
clone_size: .

cdr3_nt: TGTGCCAGCAGCCTAACTGGGTCGTTTAACTCTGGAAACACCATATATTTT
cdr3_aa: CASSLTGSFNSGNTIYF
v_call: TRBV14
cdr3_length: 17
j_call: TRBJ1-3
d_call: .
clone_size: .

cdr3_nt: TGTGCCAGCAGCTTAGAAGCTAGCGGGTTCCCCTACGAGCAGTACTTC
cdr3_aa: CASSLEASGFPYEQYF
v_call: TRBV7-2
cdr3_length: 16
j_call: TRBJ2-7
d_call: TRBD2
clone_size: .

cdr3_nt: TGTGCCAGCAGCCAGATTAGCACAGATACGCAGTATTTT
cdr3_aa: CASSQISTDTQYF
v_call: TRBV9
cdr3_length: 13
j_call: TRBJ2-3
d_call: .
clone_size: .

cdr3_nt: TGTGCCAGCAGCTTAGAGGGGGGGCGGACTGAAGCTTTCTTT
cdr3_aa: CASSLEGGRTEAFF
v_call: TRBV7-8
cdr3_length: 14
j_call: TRBJ1-1
d_call: .
clone_size: .

cdr3_nt: TGTGCCAGCAGCGATCGGACTAGCTCCTACGAGCAGTACTTC
cdr3_aa: CASSDRTSSYEQYF
v_call: TRBV7-9
cdr3_length: 14
j_call: TRBJ2-7
d_call: TRBD2
clone_size: .

cdr3_nt: TGTGCCAGCAGTTTCGAGGCAGGGGGCTTGCGGGAGCAGTACTTC
cdr3_aa: CASSFEAGGLREQYF
v_call: TRBV28
cdr3_length: 15
j_call: TRBJ2-7
d_call: TRBD1
clone_size: .

cdr3_nt: TGTGCCAGCAGCGTAGGAACCCACACTGAAGCTTTCTTT
cdr3_aa: CASSVGTHTEAFF
v_call: TRBV9
cdr3_length: 13
j_call: TRBJ1-1
d_call: .
clone_size: .

cdr3_nt: TGTGCCAGCAGACCCACACTCAACTATGGCTACACCTTC
cdr3_aa: CASRPTLNYGYTF
v_call: TRBV6-5
cdr3_length: 13
j_call: TRBJ1-2
d_call: .
clone_size: many

cdr3_nt: TGTGCCAGCAGCCAAGACAGGGTCTCCGGGGAGCTGTTTTTT
cdr3_aa: CASSQDRVSGELFF
v_call: TRBV14
cdr3_length: 14
j_call: TRBJ2-2
d_call: .
clone_size: .

cdr3_nt: TGTGCCGCCTCGGACAGGGTAAATGAAAAACTGTTTTTT
cdr3_aa: CAASDRVNEKLFF
v_call: TRBV10-3
cdr3_length: 13
j_call: TRBJ1-4
d_call: TRBD1
clone_size: .

cdr3_nt: TGCGCCAGCAGCTTGGCTGTAGGCGTCATGAACACTGAAGCTTTCTTT
cdr3_aa: CASSLAVGVMNTEAFF
v_call: TRBV5-1
cdr3_length: 16
j_call: TRBJ1-1
d_call: .
clone_size: .

cdr3_nt: TGTGCCATCAGTGAGGCGACTGGGTACAATGAGCAGTTCTTC
cdr3_aa: CAISEATGYNEQFF
v_call: TRBV10-3
cdr3_length: 14
j_call: TRBJ2-1
d_call: .
clone_size: .

cdr3_nt: TGTGCCAGTAGTATAAAGGGAAAGTCACCCCTCCACTTT
cdr3_aa: CASSIKGKSPLHF
v_call: TRBV19
cdr3_length: 13
j_call: TRBJ1-6
d_call: .
clone_size: .

cdr3_nt: TGCGCCCATTCCGTGGGGACAGGGGGCCCTAATTCACCCCTCCACTTT
cdr3_aa: CAHSVGTGGPNSPLHF
v_call: TRBV10-1
cdr3_length: 16
j_call: TRBJ1-6
d_call: TRBD1
clone_size: .

cdr3_nt: TGTGCCAGCAGACGAGGGGGGGACGTTACGCAGTATTTT
cdr3_aa: CASRRGGDVTQYF
v_call: TRBV2
cdr3_length: 13
j_call: TRBJ2-3
d_call: .
clone_size: .

cdr3_nt: TGTGCCAGCTCACCACAGGGCGGAGATACGCAGTATTTT
cdr3_aa: CASSPQGGDTQYF
v_call: TRBV18
cdr3_length: 13
j_call: TRBJ2-3
d_call: .
clone_size: .

cdr3_nt: TGTGCCAGCAGTCGCCCGGGATACACTGAAGCTTTCTTT
cdr3_aa: CASSRPGYTEAFF
v_call: TRBV27
cdr3_length: 13
j_call: TRBJ1-1
d_call: .
clone_size: once

cdr3_nt: TGTGCCAGCACACTCACAGGGTACGAGCAGTTCTTC
cdr3_aa: CASTLTGYEQFF
v_call: TRBV6-1
cdr3_length: 12
j_call: TRBJ2-1
d_call: .
clone_size: .

cdr3_nt: TGTGCCAGCAGTCTAGGACTCCTGAAGGTCAATGAGCAGTTCTTC
cdr3_aa: CASSLGLLKVNEQFF
v_call: TRBV6-6
cdr3_length: 15
j_call: TRBJ2-1
d_call: .
clone_size: .